The source of this T cell receptor (beta chain) is a study of metastatic and nonmetastatic thyroid tumors. Study-wide points: Reported TCR beta diversity, measured in blood and tumor, was significantly higher for malignant thyroid tumors than for benign nodules.

TCRdb called clones again from the PCR reads with MiXCR. The sample contains roughly 36,000 clones, approximately 11% of which appear only once. In regard to this clone: Its antigen remains unidentified.

Patients were all untreated before their thyroid surgery. Material for sequencing was blood. The clonotype comes from a female donor with papillary thyroid cancer or a benign thyroid nodule (not recorded which). Some clones in this sample may be carry-over from other donors' samples.

CDR3 in amino acids: CASSVVAVNTGELFF. CDR3 DNA: TGTGCCAGCAGCGTAGTAGCGGTGAACACCGGGGAGCTGTTTTTT. This chain joins TRBV9 and TRBJ2-2; tentative D call: TRBD2 (6 bases). V was clipped by 0 bases and J by 1 base, with 7 bases between them. In germline, CDR1 is SGDLS, CDR2 YYNGEE. The CDR3 is 15 amino acids.